These 7 T cell receptor beta chains share one sample of origin, sequenced in a study of blood T cell repertoires in COVID-19. The method was immunoSEQ multiplex PCR; TCRdb's version includes in-frame clones alone and lacks a portion of them. The profile shows 350,000 to 550,000 clones, 70% to 90% of them singletons. The sequencing input was PBMCs or T cells enriched from blood (not recorded which). These receptors were obtained from a woman aged 18 to 35 with acute COVID-19.

This rearrangement joins TRBV28 to TRBJ1-3; D is unclear. CDR1 and CDR2 (germline): MDHEN, SYDVKM. The CDR3 is 15 amino acids. Trimming cost V 2 bases and J 0 bases, with 8 bases left between them. For the CDR3, the DNA is TGTGCCAGCAGTTTAGTCAGTTACTCTGGAAACACCATATATTTT. It translates to CASSLVSYSGNTIYF.

V is TRBV18 and J is TRBJ1-6; possibly TRBD1 for D (5 bases). The CDR3 length is 15 residues. Germline values: CDR1 KGHSH, CDR2 LQKENI. Trimming took off 4 bases at V and 5 bases at J, with 12 bases between the two ends. CDR3 bases: TGTGCCAGCTCACGCGCGACAGAAGATAATTCACCCCTCCACTTT. The encoded protein is CASSRATEDNSPLHF.

The gene calls are TRBV6-2 or TRBV6-3 and TRBJ2-7, with 9 bases lining up with TRBD1. The ends lost 2 bases at V and 2 bases at J; junction bases unmatched: 10. The CDR3 contains 17 residues. The germline V gene has CDR1 MNHEY and CDR2 SVGEGT. The CDR3 DNA follows: TGTGCCAGCAGTTACCAGTACAGGGGGCAGGAGACCTACGAGCAGTACTTC. Its protein is CASSYQYRGQETYEQYF.

This clone was seen more than once but under ten times. The V call is TRBV5-5, the J call TRBJ1-4, with a tentative D call TRBD1 (6 bases). The V and J ends lost 1 base and 4 bases respectively, with 14 bases between them. The CDR3 runs to 16 residues. Germline assignment: CDR1 SGHKS and CDR2 YYEKEE (reference sequence). The CDR3 coding sequence is TGTGCCAGCAGCTTGCAGGGGATGAGATATAATGAAAAACTGTTTTTT. This translates into CASSLQGMRYNEKLFF.

This chain uses TRBV5-1 with TRBJ2-7; 7 nucleotides line up with TRBD1. The germline V gene has CDR1 SGHRS and CDR2 YFSETQ. J was trimmed by 4 bases and V by 4 bases; bases with no gene match: 11. The CDR3 is made up of 15 amino acids. CDR3 loop: CASSKVSGTEYEQYF. CDR3 nucleotide sequence: TGCGCCAGCAGCAAGGTCTCCGGGACAGAATACGAGCAGTACTTC.

The chain uses TRBV28 and TRBJ2-3, with D possibly matching TRBD2 (5 bases). V was pared by 6 bases and J by 0 bases, with 10 bases between. Germline V gene lookup returns CDR1 MDHEN and CDR2 SYDVKM. The CDR3 contains 14 residues. CDR3 DNA: TGTGCCAGCAGGAATGACTACAGCACAGATACGCAGTATTTT. Its translation is CASRNDYSTDTQYF. The full variable domain, completed using reference TRBV28 and TRBJ2-3, is DVKVTQSSRYLVKRTGEKVFLECVQDMDHENMFWYRQDPGLGLRLIYFSYDVKMKEKGDIPEGYSVSREKKERFSLILESASTNQTSMYLCASRNDYSTDTQYFGPGTRLTVL.

This sequence joins TRBV5-6 and TRBJ1-4; D is perhaps TRBD1 (6 bases). Germline lookup yields CDR1 SGHDT and CDR2 YYEEEE. Between the trimmed V and J ends, which lost 1 base and 7 bases, there was a span of 14 bases. The CDR3 consists of 15 residues. CDR3 coding DNA: TGTGCCAGCAGCTTGAGATGGGGGGGCGGTGAAAAACTGTTTTTT. Its protein is CASSLRWGGGEKLFF.